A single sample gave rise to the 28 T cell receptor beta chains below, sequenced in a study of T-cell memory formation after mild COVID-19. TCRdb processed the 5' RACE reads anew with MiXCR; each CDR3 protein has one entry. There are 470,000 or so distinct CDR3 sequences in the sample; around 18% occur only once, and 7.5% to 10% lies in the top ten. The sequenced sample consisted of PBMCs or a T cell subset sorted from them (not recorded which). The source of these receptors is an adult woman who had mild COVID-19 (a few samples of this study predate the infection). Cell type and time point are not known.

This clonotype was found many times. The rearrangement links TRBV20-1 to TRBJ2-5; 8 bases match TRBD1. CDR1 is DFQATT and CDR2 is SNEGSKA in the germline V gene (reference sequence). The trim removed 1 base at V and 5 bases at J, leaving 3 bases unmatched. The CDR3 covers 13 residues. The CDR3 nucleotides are TGCAGTGCTAGAGTACAGGGGGTTGAGACCCAGTACTTC. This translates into CSARVQGVETQYF.

The CDR3 DNA sequence: TGTGCCAGCAGTCCCGCTCCTGGAACGGGCCCCCGTGATACGCAGTATTTT. This sequence encodes CASSPAPGTGPRDTQYF. V and J are TRBV12-3 or TRBV12-4 and TRBJ2-3, with D uncertain. This CDR3 contains 17 residues. V was clipped by 5 bases and J by 6 bases, with 24 bases between them.

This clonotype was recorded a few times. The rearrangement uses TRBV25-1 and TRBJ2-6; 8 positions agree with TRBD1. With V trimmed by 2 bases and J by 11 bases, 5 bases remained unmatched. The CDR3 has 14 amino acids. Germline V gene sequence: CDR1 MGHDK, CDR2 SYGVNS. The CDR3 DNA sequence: TGTGCCAGCAGTGAACAAGGACAGGGCGACGTCCTGACTTTC. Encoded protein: CASSEQGQGDVLTF.

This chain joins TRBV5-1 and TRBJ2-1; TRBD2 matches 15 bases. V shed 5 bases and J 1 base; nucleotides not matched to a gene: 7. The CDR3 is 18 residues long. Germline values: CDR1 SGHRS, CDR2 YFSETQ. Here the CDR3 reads CASSSGLAGGWSYNEQFF. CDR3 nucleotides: TGCGCCAGCAGTTCGGGACTAGCGGGAGGATGGTCCTACAATGAGCAGTTCTTC.

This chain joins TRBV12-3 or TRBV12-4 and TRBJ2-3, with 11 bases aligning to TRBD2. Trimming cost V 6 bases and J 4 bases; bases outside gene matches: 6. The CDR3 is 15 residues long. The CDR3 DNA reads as TGTGCCAGCAGGAGCTTAGCGGGGGGGCCAGATACGCAGTATTTT. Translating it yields CASRSLAGGPDTQYF.

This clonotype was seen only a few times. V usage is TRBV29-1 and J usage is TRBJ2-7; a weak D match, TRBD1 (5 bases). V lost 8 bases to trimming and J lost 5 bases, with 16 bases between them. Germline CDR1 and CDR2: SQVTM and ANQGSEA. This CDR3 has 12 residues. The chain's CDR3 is CSLGEGVHEQYF. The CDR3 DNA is TGCAGCCTTGGGGAAGGGGTTCACGAGCAGTACTTC.

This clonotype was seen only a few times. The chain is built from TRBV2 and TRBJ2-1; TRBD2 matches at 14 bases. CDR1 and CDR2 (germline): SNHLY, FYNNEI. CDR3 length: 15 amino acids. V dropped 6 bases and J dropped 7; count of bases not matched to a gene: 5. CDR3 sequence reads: CASRAGLAGVNEQFF. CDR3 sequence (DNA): TGTGCCAGCAGGGCGGGACTAGCGGGAGTAAATGAGCAGTTCTTC.

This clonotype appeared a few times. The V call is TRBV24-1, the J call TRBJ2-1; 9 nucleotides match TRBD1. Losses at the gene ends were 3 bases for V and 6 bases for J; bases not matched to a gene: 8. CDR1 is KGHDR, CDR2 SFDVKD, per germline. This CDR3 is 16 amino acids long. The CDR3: CATSDPLRDRVNEQFF. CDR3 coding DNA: TGTGCCACCAGTGATCCCCTCCGGGACAGGGTCAATGAGCAGTTCTTC.

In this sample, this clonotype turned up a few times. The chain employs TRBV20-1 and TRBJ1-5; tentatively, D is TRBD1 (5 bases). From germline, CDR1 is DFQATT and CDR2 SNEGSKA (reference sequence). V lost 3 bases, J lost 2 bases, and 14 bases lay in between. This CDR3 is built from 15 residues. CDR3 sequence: CSARGLGPRNQPQHF. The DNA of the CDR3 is TGCAGTGCTAGGGGACTGGGCCCTCGCAATCAGCCCCAGCATTTT.

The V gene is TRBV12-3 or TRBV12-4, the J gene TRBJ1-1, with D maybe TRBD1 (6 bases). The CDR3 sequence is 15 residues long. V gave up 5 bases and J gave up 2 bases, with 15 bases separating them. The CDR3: CASSPTGWANTEAFF. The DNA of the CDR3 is TGTGCCAGCAGTCCGACAGGTTGGGCTAACACTGAAGCTTTCTTT.

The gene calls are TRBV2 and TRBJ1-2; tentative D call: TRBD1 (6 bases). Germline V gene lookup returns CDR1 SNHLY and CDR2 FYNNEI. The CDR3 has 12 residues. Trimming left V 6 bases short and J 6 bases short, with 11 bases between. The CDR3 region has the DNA TGTGCCAGCAGACAGGGTCCTGATGGCTACACCTTC. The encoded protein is CASRQGPDGYTF.

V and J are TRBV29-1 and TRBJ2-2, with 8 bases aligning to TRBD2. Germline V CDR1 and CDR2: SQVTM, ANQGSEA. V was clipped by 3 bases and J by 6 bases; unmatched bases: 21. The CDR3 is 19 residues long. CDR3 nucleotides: TGCAGCGTTGACGGAGACGGGACTAGTGAAGGAGGAAAAGCCGGGGAGCTGTTTTTT. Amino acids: CSVDGDGTSEGGKAGELFF.

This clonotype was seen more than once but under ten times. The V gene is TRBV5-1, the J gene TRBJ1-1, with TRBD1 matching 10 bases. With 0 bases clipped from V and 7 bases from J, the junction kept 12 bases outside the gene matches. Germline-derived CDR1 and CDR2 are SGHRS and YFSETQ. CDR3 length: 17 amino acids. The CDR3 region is CASSLGGQGVWRDEAFF. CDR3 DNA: TGCGCCAGCAGCTTGGGAGGACAGGGGGTATGGCGTGATGAAGCTTTCTTT.

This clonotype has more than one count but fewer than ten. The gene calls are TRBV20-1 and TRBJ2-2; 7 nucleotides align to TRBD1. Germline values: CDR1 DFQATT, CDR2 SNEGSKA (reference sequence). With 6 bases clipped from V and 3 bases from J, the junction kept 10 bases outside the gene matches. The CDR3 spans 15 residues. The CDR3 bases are TGCAGTGCCCACCGGGACAGAACCGACACCGGGGAGCTGTTTTTT. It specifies CSAHRDRTDTGELFF.

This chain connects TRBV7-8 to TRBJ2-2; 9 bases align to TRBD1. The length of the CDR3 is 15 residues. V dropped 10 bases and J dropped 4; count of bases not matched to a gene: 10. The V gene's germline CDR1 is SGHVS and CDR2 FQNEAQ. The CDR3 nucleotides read TGTGCCACCGGCCGTAGACAGGGGGGCACCGGGGAGCTGTTTTTT. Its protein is CATGRRQGGTGELFF. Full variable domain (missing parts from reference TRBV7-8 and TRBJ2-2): GAGVSQSPRYKVAKRGQDVALRCDPISGHVSLFWYQQALGQGPEFLTYFQNEAQLDKSGLPSDRFFAERPEGSVSTLKIQRTQQEDSAVYLCATGRRQGGTGELFFGEGSRLTVL.

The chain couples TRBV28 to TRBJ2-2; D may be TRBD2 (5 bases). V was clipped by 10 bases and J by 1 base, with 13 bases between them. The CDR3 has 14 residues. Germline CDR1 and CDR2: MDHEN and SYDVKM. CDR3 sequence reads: CATRAELNTGELFF. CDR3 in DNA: TGTGCCACGCGGGCCGAATTGAACACCGGGGAGCTGTTTTTT. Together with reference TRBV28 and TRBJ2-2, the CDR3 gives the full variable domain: DVKVTQSSRYLVKRTGEKVFLECVQDMDHENMFWYRQDPGLGLRLIYFSYDVKMKEKGDIPEGYSVSREKKERFSLILESASTNQTSMYLCATRAELNTGELFFGEGSRLTVL.

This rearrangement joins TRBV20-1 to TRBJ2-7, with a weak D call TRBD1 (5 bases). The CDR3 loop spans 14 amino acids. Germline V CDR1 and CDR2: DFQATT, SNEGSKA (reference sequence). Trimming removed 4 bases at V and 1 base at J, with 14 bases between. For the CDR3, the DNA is TGCAGTGCTATCCTCGGCAGGGCATCCTACGAGCAGTACTTC. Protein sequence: CSAILGRASYEQYF.

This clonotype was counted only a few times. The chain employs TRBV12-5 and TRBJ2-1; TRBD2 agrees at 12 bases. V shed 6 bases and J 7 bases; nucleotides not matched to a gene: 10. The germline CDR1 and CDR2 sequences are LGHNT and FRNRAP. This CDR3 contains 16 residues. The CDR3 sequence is CASGSKLAGGQNEQFF. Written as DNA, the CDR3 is TGTGCTAGTGGCTCCAAGCTAGCGGGAGGGCAAAATGAGCAGTTCTTC.

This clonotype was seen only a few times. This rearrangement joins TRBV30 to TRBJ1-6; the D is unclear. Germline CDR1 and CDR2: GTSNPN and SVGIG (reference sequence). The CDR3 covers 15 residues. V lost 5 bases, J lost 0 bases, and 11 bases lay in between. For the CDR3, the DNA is TGTGCCTGGGGGTTCACCGGCTCCTATAATTCACCCCTCCACTTT. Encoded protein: CAWGFTGSYNSPLHF.

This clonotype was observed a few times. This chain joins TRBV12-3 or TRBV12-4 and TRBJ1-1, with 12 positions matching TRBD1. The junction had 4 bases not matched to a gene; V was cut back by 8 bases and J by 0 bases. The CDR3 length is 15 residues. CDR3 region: CASGTGGTVNTEAFF. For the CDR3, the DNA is TGTGCCAGCGGGACAGGGGGCACAGTGAACACTGAAGCTTTCTTT.

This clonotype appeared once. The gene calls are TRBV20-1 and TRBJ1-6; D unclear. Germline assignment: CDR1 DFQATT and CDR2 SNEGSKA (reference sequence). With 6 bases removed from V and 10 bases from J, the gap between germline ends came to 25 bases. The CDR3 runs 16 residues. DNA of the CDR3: TGCAGTGCCAATGCTGGACCTATTGGGTCGGCCTCACCCCTCCACTTT. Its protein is CSANAGPIGSASPLHF.

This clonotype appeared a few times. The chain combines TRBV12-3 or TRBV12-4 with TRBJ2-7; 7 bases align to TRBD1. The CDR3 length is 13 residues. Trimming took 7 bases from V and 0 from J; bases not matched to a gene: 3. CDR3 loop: CASTRDSSYEQYF. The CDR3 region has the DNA TGTGCCAGCACCCGGGACAGCTCCTACGAGCAGTACTTC.

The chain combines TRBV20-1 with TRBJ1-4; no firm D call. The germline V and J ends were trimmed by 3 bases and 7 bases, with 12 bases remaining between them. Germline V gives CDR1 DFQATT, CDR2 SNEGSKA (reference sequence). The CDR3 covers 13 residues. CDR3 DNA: TGCAGTGCTAGTGGCGGGTTGAGTGAAAAACTGTTTTTT. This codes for CSASGGLSEKLFF.

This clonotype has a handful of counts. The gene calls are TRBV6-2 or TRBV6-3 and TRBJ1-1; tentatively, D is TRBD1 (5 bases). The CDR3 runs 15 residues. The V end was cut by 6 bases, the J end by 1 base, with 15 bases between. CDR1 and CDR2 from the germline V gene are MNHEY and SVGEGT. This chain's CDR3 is CASRTYRDGNTEAFF. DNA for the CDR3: TGTGCCAGCAGAACATACCGGGACGGGAACACTGAAGCTTTCTTT.

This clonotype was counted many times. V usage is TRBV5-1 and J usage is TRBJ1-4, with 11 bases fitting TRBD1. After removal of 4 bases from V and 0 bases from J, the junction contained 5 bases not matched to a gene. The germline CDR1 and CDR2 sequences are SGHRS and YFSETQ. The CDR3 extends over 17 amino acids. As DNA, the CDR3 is TGCGCCAGCAGCCACGGACAGGGGGCTCCAACTAATGAAAAACTGTTTTTT. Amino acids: CASSHGQGAPTNEKLFF.

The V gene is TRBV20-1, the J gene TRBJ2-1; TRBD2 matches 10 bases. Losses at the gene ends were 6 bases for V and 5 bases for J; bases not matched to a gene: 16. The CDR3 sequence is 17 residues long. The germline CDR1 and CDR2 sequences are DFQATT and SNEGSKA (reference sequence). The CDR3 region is CSALAGVLAGTHNEQFF. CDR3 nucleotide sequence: TGCAGTGCCCTAGCTGGGGTACTAGCGGGGACCCACAATGAGCAGTTCTTC.

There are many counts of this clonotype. Here the CDR3 DNA reads TGTGCCAGCAGCTCTAGCGGGAGTATCGGTAATGAGCAGTTCTTC. Its protein product is CASSSSGSIGNEQFF. The chain carries TRBV7-3 and TRBJ2-1; 10 bases map to TRBD2. Germline CDR1 SGHTA, CDR2 FQGTGA. The CDR3 length is 15 residues. V was clipped by 4 bases and J by 7 bases; unmatched bases: 7.

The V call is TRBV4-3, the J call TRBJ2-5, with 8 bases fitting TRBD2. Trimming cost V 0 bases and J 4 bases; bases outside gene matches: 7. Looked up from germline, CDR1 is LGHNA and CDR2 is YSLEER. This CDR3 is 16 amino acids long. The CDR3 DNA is TGCGCCAGCAGCCAAGACGGAGGGCTAGCGGGAGAGACCCAGTACTTC. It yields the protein CASSQDGGLAGETQYF.